This entry concerns a single TCR beta chain. The data were produced by immunoSEQ multiplex PCR, yet TCRdb's version contains in-frame clones alone and is incomplete. The sample lists fewer than 250,000 clones; around 86% were seen once. V was clipped by 6 bases and J by 7 bases, with 13 bases between them. From germline, CDR1 is MNHEY and CDR2 SMNVEV (reference sequence). This CDR3 has 14 residues. The data belong to a study of blood T cell repertoires in COVID-19. On the study more broadly: Collection of acute and convalescent COVID-19 samples took place in the United States, Italy and Spain.

Ages ranged from roughly 18 to 100 years, with residence in about 24 US areas. The receptor was derived from a woman in her thirties or forties with acute COVID-19. The material sequenced was PBMCs or T cells enriched from blood (not recorded which). The V gene is TRBV27, the J gene TRBJ1-6; D perhaps matches TRBD1 (6 bases). CDR3 loop: CASSYGQPNSPLHF. In DNA form, the CDR3 reads TGTGCCAGCAGCTACGGACAGCCCAATTCACCCCTCCACTTT.